This T cell receptor (beta chain) originates from a study of blood T cell repertoires in COVID-19. Overall study context: Acute and convalescent COVID-19 specimens originated in the United States, Italy and Spain.

The V gene's germline CDR1 is MDHEN and CDR2 SYDVKM. This CDR3 comprises 14 residues. Trimming at V came to 4 bases and at J to 1 base, leaving 2 bases not matched to a gene. The table came from immunoSEQ multiplex PCR; TCRdb's copy has only in-frame clones and leaves some out. The data show 210,000 or so clones, more than 80% seen once. The TCR comes from a man aged 25 to 40 with COVID-19, enrolled during active disease. The sequenced material came from peripheral blood. V and J are TRBV28 and TRBJ1-1, with 8 nucleotides matching TRBD1. The CDR3 region has the DNA TGTGCCAGCAGTTCAGGACAGGGGAACACTGAAGCTTTCTTT. It translates to CASSSGQGNTEAFF.